One sample yielded the 7 T cell receptor beta chains listed below, sequenced in a study of PD-1 blockade in mismatch repair-deficient tumors. Generated by immunoSEQ multiplex PCR, the TCRdb table keeps only in-frame clones and is missing some. The sample shows approximately 38,000 clones, roughly 77% of them seen only once. Material: peripheral blood, obtained 4 weeks after starting pembrolizumab. All receptors derive from an adult with mismatch repair-deficient cancer.

The chain employs TRBV28 and TRBJ2-3; TRBD1 aligns across 9 bases. The V gene's germline CDR1 is MDHEN and CDR2 SYDVKM. This CDR3 spans 16 amino acids. The V gene end was trimmed by 4 bases and the J gene end by 0 bases; junction bases not matched to a gene: 5. The CDR3 DNA reads TGTGCCAGCAGTTCGGGACAGGGCTATAGCACAGATACGCAGTATTTT. It translates to CASSSGQGYSTDTQYF.

This rearrangement joins TRBV2 to TRBJ2-1; the D call may be TRBD1 or TRBD2 (5 bases each). The CDR3 consists of 13 residues. From germline, CDR1 is SNHLY and CDR2 FYNNEI. V dropped 6 bases and J dropped 10 bases, with 16 bases sitting between them. The CDR3 protein is CASSLDGGGEQFF. Written as DNA, the CDR3 is TGTGCCAGCAGCCTTGATGGGGGTGGGGAGCAGTTCTTC.

The chain combines TRBV5-4 with TRBJ2-2; D is ambiguous. The CDR3 is 13 amino acids. CDR1 SGHNT and CDR2 YYREEE come from the germline V gene (reference sequence). Trimming removed 4 bases at V and 6 bases at J, with 10 bases between. CDR3 DNA sequence: TGTGCCAGCAGCCCCGGTCCGGCCGGGGAGCTGTTTTTT. This codes for CASSPGPAGELFF. Together with reference TRBV5-4 and TRBJ2-2, the CDR3 gives the full variable domain: ETGVTQSPTHLIKTRGQQVTLRCSSQSGHNTVSWYQQALGQGPQFIFQYYREEENGRGNFPPRFSGLQFPNYSSELNVNALELDDSALYLCASSPGPAGELFFGEGSRLTVL.

This clone was counted only a few times. The chain joins TRBV4-1 to TRBJ2-7; 9 bases line up with TRBD2. Germline CDR1 is MGHRA and CDR2 is YSYEKL. The CDR3 is 15 amino acids. V trimming: 4 bases; J trimming: 2 bases; junction bases outside the gene matches: 6. CDR3 nucleotide sequence: TGCGCCAGCAGCCGCGGACTAGCGTCGACCTACGAGCAGTACTTC. Protein sequence: CASSRGLASTYEQYF.

The V and J genes are TRBV9 and TRBJ2-7; tentatively, D is TRBD1 (5 bases). The V and J ends lost 6 bases and 2 bases respectively, with 21 bases between them. Per the germline V gene, CDR1 is SGDLS and CDR2 is YYNGEE. CDR3 length: 16 amino acids. The CDR3 coding sequence is TGTGCCAGCAACGTTAAAGACAGTTCACCTCCCTACGAGCAGTACTTC. Its protein product is CASNVKDSSPPYEQYF.

The CDR3 loop reads CASSPRPGDSYEQYF. CDR3 DNA: TGTGCCAGCTCTCCCAGGCCCGGGGATTCCTACGAGCAGTACTTC. The gene calls are TRBV18 and TRBJ2-7; the D gene is possibly TRBD2 (5 bases). Germline CDR1 KGHSH, CDR2 LQKENI. CDR3 length equals 15 residues. Trimming removed 6 bases at V and 1 base at J, with 16 bases between.

This clone occurred a few times. The V gene is TRBV10-3, the J gene TRBJ1-1, with D perhaps matching TRBD1 (5 bases). Germline V gene lookup returns CDR1 ENHRY and CDR2 SYGVKD. The length of the CDR3 is 13 residues. V was clipped by 7 bases and J by 3 bases, with 12 bases between them. CDR3 sequence reads: CAINPGRDTEAFF. DNA of the CDR3: TGTGCCATCAACCCAGGGAGAGACACTGAAGCTTTCTTT.